This T cell receptor beta chain was captured in a study of identical twins. TCRdb redid the calling of the 5' RACE reads with MiXCR, one entry per CDR3 protein. The sample consists of some 190,000 distinct CDR3 sequences, more than 15% of them appearing once. This clonotype occurred a few times. This sample also belongs to another study, concerning T cells expressing NK-cell markers.

The origin of this receptor is a woman aged 18-29 years in good health. Sequenced input: CD8+ T cells sorted from blood.

The DNA of the CDR3 is TGCAGTGCTTCCCCGGAGGGGCGGGGGGCCCTTTGGGAGCAGTACTTC. Translated, it gives CSASPEGRGALWEQYF. The J gene is TRBJ2-7, the V gene TRBV20-1, with 8 nucleotides matching TRBD2. CDR1 and CDR2 from the germline V gene are DFQATT and SNEGSKA (reference sequence). The V segment lost 5 bases and the J segment 7 bases; nucleotides outside the gene matches: 19. The CDR3 totals 16 residues.